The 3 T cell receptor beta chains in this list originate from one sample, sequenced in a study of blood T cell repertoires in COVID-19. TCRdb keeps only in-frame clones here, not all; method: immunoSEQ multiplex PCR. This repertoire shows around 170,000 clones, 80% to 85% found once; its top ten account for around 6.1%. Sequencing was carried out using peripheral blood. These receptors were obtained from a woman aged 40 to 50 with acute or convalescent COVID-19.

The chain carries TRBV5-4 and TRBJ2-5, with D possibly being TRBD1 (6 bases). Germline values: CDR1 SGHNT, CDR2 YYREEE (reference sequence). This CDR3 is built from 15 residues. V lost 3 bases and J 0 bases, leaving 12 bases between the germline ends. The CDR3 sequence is CASSSPRDNQETQYF. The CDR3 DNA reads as TGTGCCAGCAGCTCGCCTCGGGACAACCAAGAGACCCAGTACTTC.

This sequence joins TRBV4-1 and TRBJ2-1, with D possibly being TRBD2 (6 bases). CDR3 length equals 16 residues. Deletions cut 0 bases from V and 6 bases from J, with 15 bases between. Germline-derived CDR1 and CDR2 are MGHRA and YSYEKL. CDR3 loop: CASSQDTGDGSNEQFF. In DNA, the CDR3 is TGCGCCAGCAGCCAAGATACGGGGGATGGATCCAATGAGCAGTTCTTC.

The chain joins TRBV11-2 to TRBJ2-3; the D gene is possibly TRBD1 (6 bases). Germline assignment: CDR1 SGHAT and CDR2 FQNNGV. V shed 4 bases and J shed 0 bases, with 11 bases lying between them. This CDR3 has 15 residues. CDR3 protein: CASSSRQDSTDTQYF. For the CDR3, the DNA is TGTGCCAGCAGCTCTCGACAGGACAGCACAGATACGCAGTATTTT.